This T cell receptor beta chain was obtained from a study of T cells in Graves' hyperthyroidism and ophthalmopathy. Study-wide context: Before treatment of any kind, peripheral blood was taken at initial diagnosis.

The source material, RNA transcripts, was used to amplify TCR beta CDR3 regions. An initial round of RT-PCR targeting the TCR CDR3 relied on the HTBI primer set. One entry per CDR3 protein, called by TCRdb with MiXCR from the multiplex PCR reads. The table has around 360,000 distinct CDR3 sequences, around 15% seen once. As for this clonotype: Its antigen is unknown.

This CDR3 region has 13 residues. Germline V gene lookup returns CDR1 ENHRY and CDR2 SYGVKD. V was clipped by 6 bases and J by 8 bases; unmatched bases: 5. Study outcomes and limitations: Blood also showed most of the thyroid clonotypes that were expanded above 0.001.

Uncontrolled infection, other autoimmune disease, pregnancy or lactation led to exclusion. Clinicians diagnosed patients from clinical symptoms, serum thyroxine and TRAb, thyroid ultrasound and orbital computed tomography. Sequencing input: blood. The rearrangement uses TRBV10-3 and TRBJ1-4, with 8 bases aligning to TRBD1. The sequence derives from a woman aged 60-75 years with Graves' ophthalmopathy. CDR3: CAIRDRAEEKLFF. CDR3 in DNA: TGTGCCATCAGGGACAGGGCAGAGGAAAAACTGTTTTTT.